This T cell receptor (beta chain) was identified during a study of blood T cell repertoires in COVID-19. Study as a whole: Sample material is recorded as cDNA or gDNA derived from T cells, B-cell-depleted T cells, or PBMCs.

In the source study's methods: The authors estimated nucleated cell counts from reference gene primer amplification. TCRdb keeps only in-frame clones here, not all; method: immunoSEQ multiplex PCR. V and J calls and clone size are as listed in that table; D and trimming were resolved from the DNA. The sample comprises 200,000 to 300,000 clones, around 87% of which are singletons, and approximately 2.3% rests with the top ten. With V trimmed by 1 base and J by 8 bases, 5 bases remained unmatched. Germline CDR1 reads SEHNR; CDR2 reads FQNEAQ (reference sequence). This CDR3 is built from 15 residues. The chain is built from TRBV7-9 and TRBJ1-2; 12 nucleotides align to TRBD1. Specimen: peripheral blood. The sequence was obtained from a woman aged 45-60 years with acute or convalescent COVID-19. The CDR3 here is CASSLGDRGPEGYTF. For the CDR3, the DNA is TGTGCCAGCAGCTTAGGGGACAGGGGGCCTGAAGGCTACACCTTC.